Listed below are T cell receptor beta chains from one sample, sequenced in a study of T-cell memory formation after mild COVID-19. Each CDR3 protein gets one entry after TCRdb re-called the 5' RACE reads with MiXCR. This sample has approximately 100,000 distinct CDR3 sequences, with approximately 17% found just once. Sequenced sample: PBMCs or a T cell subset sorted from them (not recorded which). These receptor sequences come from an adult woman who had mild COVID-19 (a few samples of this study predate the infection). Cell type and time point are not known. The CDR3 runs from the conserved cysteine through the conserved F or W. The order of the fields is clone size, V gene, D gene, J gene, CDR3 length, CDR3 DNA, CDR3 protein. D genes are given only for firm matches. Part of the rows lack a size; the others show once, few, many or a class for expanded clones.

abundance: few
v_gene: TRBV24-1
d_gene: .
j_gene: TRBJ2-7
len: 12
CDR3nt: TGTGCCACCAGTGACCACTATGGCGAGCAGTACTTC
CDR3aa: CATSDHYGEQYF

abundance: few
v_gene: TRBV9
d_gene: TRBD2
j_gene: TRBJ2-1
len: 16
CDR3nt: TGTGCCAGCAGCGGACCCTGGGCTAGCGGGCAAAGTGAGCAGTTCTTC
CDR3aa: CASSGPWASGQSEQFF

abundance: many
v_gene: TRBV5-6
d_gene: TRBD1
j_gene: TRBJ2-1
len: 15
CDR3nt: TGTGCCAGCAGTCTAGGGGGCGTGGGATACAATGAGCAGTTCTTC
CDR3aa: CASSLGGVGYNEQFF

abundance: few
v_gene: TRBV7-6
d_gene: .
j_gene: TRBJ2-1
len: 15
CDR3nt: TGTGCCAGCAGCATGGGACTGAGCTCCTACAATGAGCAGTTCTTC
CDR3aa: CASSMGLSSYNEQFF

abundance: .
v_gene: TRBV6-5
d_gene: TRBD1
j_gene: TRBJ1-5
len: 18
CDR3nt: TGTGCCAGCAGTCCCCTCGGACAGGGAATACCTAGCAATCAGCCCCAGCATTTT
CDR3aa: CASSPLGQGIPSNQPQHF

abundance: few
v_gene: TRBV7-3
d_gene: TRBD1
j_gene: TRBJ2-7
len: 15
CDR3nt: TGTGCCAGCAGCTTCCAGCCCGGGACAGCTTACGAGCAGTACTTC
CDR3aa: CASSFQPGTAYEQYF

abundance: .
v_gene: TRBV7-9
d_gene: TRBD2
j_gene: TRBJ2-7
len: 15
CDR3nt: TGTGCCAGCAGCTTTGGAATAGCGGGAGCTTACGAGCAGTACTTC
CDR3aa: CASSFGIAGAYEQYF

abundance: few
v_gene: TRBV23-1
d_gene: .
j_gene: TRBJ2-6
len: 17
CDR3nt: TGCGCCAGCAGTCACCCGGGGAGGCTTCCTGGGGCCAACGTCCTGACTTTC
CDR3aa: CASSHPGRLPGANVLTF

abundance: .
v_gene: TRBV6-2/TRBV6-3
d_gene: TRBD1
j_gene: TRBJ1-1
len: 14
CDR3nt: TGTGCCAGCATTAACCGGGACAGAATTACTGAAGCTTTCTTT
CDR3aa: CASINRDRITEAFF

abundance: once
v_gene: TRBV2
d_gene: .
j_gene: TRBJ1-1
len: 13
CDR3nt: TGTGCCAGCAGTGAAGCTGGGAACACTGAAGCTTTCTTT
CDR3aa: CASSEAGNTEAFF

abundance: many
v_gene: TRBV6-5
d_gene: TRBD1
j_gene: TRBJ2-7
len: 16
CDR3nt: TGTGCCAGCAGGAAGGGACAGCCAGCTCGATACTACGAGCAGTACTTC
CDR3aa: CASRKGQPARYYEQYF

abundance: .
v_gene: TRBV7-9
d_gene: .
j_gene: TRBJ2-3
len: 14
CDR3nt: TGTGCCAGCAGCTTAGGGGTTGGAGTAGATACGCAGTATTTT
CDR3aa: CASSLGVGVDTQYF

abundance: few
v_gene: TRBV6-6
d_gene: .
j_gene: TRBJ1-5
len: 17
CDR3nt: TGTGCCAGCAGTTACTCGGGGCGCAGGGATGACAATCAGCCCCAGCATTTT
CDR3aa: CASSYSGRRDDNQPQHF

abundance: few
v_gene: TRBV11-3
d_gene: TRBD2
j_gene: TRBJ2-1
len: 15
CDR3nt: TGTGCCAGCAGCTTCGGGGGGGTCGCCTACAATGAGCAGTTCTTC
CDR3aa: CASSFGGVAYNEQFF

abundance: .
v_gene: TRBV27
d_gene: TRBD2
j_gene: TRBJ2-1
len: 15
CDR3nt: TGTGCCAGCAGTTTAACGGGGGGGGCCTACAATGAGCAGTTCTTC
CDR3aa: CASSLTGGAYNEQFF

abundance: .
v_gene: TRBV12-3/TRBV12-4
d_gene: .
j_gene: TRBJ2-7
len: 13
CDR3nt: TGTGCCAGTAGTCCGGGACGCGGCTACGAGCAGTACTTC
CDR3aa: CASSPGRGYEQYF

abundance: .
v_gene: TRBV6-4
d_gene: .
j_gene: TRBJ2-7
len: 12
CDR3nt: TGTGCCAGCAGTGACTCTGGTAACGAGCAGTACTTC
CDR3aa: CASSDSGNEQYF

abundance: .
v_gene: TRBV5-1
d_gene: .
j_gene: TRBJ2-1
len: 13
CDR3nt: TGCGCCAGCAGCTTTACGAGTGTCCATGAGCAGTTCTTC
CDR3aa: CASSFTSVHEQFF

abundance: .
v_gene: TRBV5-1
d_gene: .
j_gene: TRBJ2-1
len: 14
CDR3nt: TGCGCCAGCAGCACGGGACCGCTCTACAATGAGCAGTTCTTC
CDR3aa: CASSTGPLYNEQFF

abundance: .
v_gene: TRBV12-3/TRBV12-4
d_gene: .
j_gene: TRBJ1-5
len: 14
CDR3nt: TGTGCCAGCAGCTCTTTGAGGGATGATCAGCCCCAGCATTTT
CDR3aa: CASSSLRDDQPQHF

abundance: many
v_gene: TRBV25-1
d_gene: .
j_gene: TRBJ2-5
len: 15
CDR3nt: TGTGCCAGCAGTGAATGGTTAGAGTCCCAAGAGACCCAGTACTTC
CDR3aa: CASSEWLESQETQYF

abundance: many
v_gene: TRBV13
d_gene: TRBD2
j_gene: TRBJ2-7
len: 16
CDR3nt: TGTGCCAGCAGCTCAGGCCCGGGGACTAGCTCCTACGAGCAGTACTTC
CDR3aa: CASSSGPGTSSYEQYF

abundance: few
v_gene: TRBV20-1
d_gene: .
j_gene: TRBJ1-1
len: 13
CDR3nt: TGCAGTGCTAGTCCACTAGAGGACACTGAAGCTTTCTTT
CDR3aa: CSASPLEDTEAFF

abundance: few
v_gene: TRBV7-8
d_gene: TRBD2
j_gene: TRBJ2-3
len: 17
CDR3nt: TGTGCCAGCAGCATTACAACTAGCGGGGGGTGGTCAGATACGCAGTATTTT
CDR3aa: CASSITTSGGWSDTQYF

abundance: .
v_gene: TRBV27
d_gene: .
j_gene: TRBJ2-1
len: 15
CDR3nt: TGTGCCAGCACCTATAGCGTGAGCTCCTACAATGAGCAGTTCTTC
CDR3aa: CASTYSVSSYNEQFF

abundance: few
v_gene: TRBV27
d_gene: .
j_gene: TRBJ2-3
len: 17
CDR3nt: TGTGCCAGCAGTGGACGGTCAGTTCCTCCTCACACAGATACGCAGTATTTT
CDR3aa: CASSGRSVPPHTDTQYF

abundance: few
v_gene: TRBV24-1
d_gene: .
j_gene: TRBJ2-7
len: 14
CDR3nt: TGTGCCACCAGTGACCCCGGGGGTATGAACGAGCAGTACTTC
CDR3aa: CATSDPGGMNEQYF

abundance: .
v_gene: TRBV23-1
d_gene: TRBD2
j_gene: TRBJ2-3
len: 19
CDR3nt: TGCGCCAGCAGTCAGTCGCTAACGGGACTAGCGGGAGGCGAAGATACGCAGTATTTT
CDR3aa: CASSQSLTGLAGGEDTQYF

abundance: many
v_gene: TRBV5-1
d_gene: .
j_gene: TRBJ2-7
len: 14
CDR3nt: TGCGCCAGCAGCTTGGTCGGACAACGCTACGAGCAGTACTTC
CDR3aa: CASSLVGQRYEQYF

abundance: .
v_gene: TRBV5-1
d_gene: .
j_gene: TRBJ1-1
len: 16
CDR3nt: TGCGCCAGCAGCTCAACTCGGACGGGAATAAACACTGAAGCTTTCTTT
CDR3aa: CASSSTRTGINTEAFF

abundance: few
v_gene: TRBV7-9
d_gene: .
j_gene: TRBJ2-1
len: 14
CDR3nt: TGTGCCAGCAGCCTCGGATCAATTGAGGATGAGCAGTTCTTC
CDR3aa: CASSLGSIEDEQFF

abundance: .
v_gene: TRBV4-2
d_gene: .
j_gene: TRBJ2-3
len: 15
CDR3nt: TGTGCCAGCAGCCAGAGTAGCGGAAGCACAGATACGCAGTATTTT
CDR3aa: CASSQSSGSTDTQYF

abundance: few
v_gene: TRBV3-1
d_gene: TRBD2
j_gene: TRBJ2-1
len: 18
CDR3nt: TGTGCCAGCAGCCAAGAACACGGAGCGGGAGGGCCTAGGAATGAGCAGTTCTTC
CDR3aa: CASSQEHGAGGPRNEQFF

abundance: .
v_gene: TRBV9
d_gene: .
j_gene: TRBJ2-7
len: 14
CDR3nt: TGTGCCAGCAGCGTAGGGTCGTCTTCCTACGAGCAGTACTTC
CDR3aa: CASSVGSSSYEQYF

abundance: .
v_gene: TRBV24-1
d_gene: .
j_gene: TRBJ2-7
len: 13
CDR3nt: TGTGCCACCAGTGAAGGGGTCCGCGACGAGCAGTACTTC
CDR3aa: CATSEGVRDEQYF

abundance: .
v_gene: TRBV3-1
d_gene: TRBD2
j_gene: TRBJ2-7
len: 16
CDR3nt: TGTGCCAGCAGCCAAGATCGAGCGGGAGACTCCTACGAGCAGTACTTC
CDR3aa: CASSQDRAGDSYEQYF

abundance: .
v_gene: TRBV27
d_gene: .
j_gene: TRBJ1-1
len: 12
CDR3nt: TGTGCCAGCAGTTTAGGAGCACATGAAGCTTTCTTT
CDR3aa: CASSLGAHEAFF

abundance: many
v_gene: TRBV7-6
d_gene: .
j_gene: TRBJ1-1
len: 13
CDR3nt: TGTGCCAGCAGCTTAGCCCCGAACACTGAAGCTTTCTTT
CDR3aa: CASSLAPNTEAFF

abundance: few
v_gene: TRBV4-3
d_gene: .
j_gene: TRBJ1-3
len: 15
CDR3nt: TGCGCCAGCAGCCAAGATCTGAGCTCTGGAAACACCATATATTTT
CDR3aa: CASSQDLSSGNTIYF

abundance: .
v_gene: TRBV20-1
d_gene: TRBD2
j_gene: TRBJ2-3
len: 15
CDR3nt: TGCAGTGCTACCCGACTAGCATTTTCCACAGATACGCAGTATTTT
CDR3aa: CSATRLAFSTDTQYF

abundance: .
v_gene: TRBV6-2/TRBV6-3
d_gene: .
j_gene: TRBJ2-2
len: 15
CDR3nt: TGTGCCAGCAGTCAGGGCGCGGGACCCTCCGGGGAGCTGTTTTTT
CDR3aa: CASSQGAGPSGELFF

abundance: few
v_gene: TRBV4-1
d_gene: TRBD2
j_gene: TRBJ2-5
len: 16
CDR3nt: TGCGCCAGCAGCCAAGAGGGGGGGACCTTCGGGGAGACCCAGTACTTC
CDR3aa: CASSQEGGTFGETQYF

abundance: .
v_gene: TRBV25-1
d_gene: .
j_gene: TRBJ2-3
len: 11
CDR3nt: TGTGCCAGCAGTGAATTGGGTACGCAGTATTTT
CDR3aa: CASSELGTQYF